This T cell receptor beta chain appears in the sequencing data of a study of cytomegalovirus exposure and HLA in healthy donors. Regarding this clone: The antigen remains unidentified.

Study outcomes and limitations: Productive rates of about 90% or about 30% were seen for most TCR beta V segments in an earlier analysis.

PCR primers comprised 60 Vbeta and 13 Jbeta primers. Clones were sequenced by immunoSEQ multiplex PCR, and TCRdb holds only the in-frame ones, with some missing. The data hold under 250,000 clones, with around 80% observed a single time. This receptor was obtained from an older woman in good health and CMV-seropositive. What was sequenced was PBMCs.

CDR3 residues: CANPPRTRETQYF. Here the CDR3 DNA reads TGCGCCAACCCACCCAGAACACGAGAGACCCAGTACTTC. The chain carries TRBV10-2 and TRBJ2-5; D is unresolved. The germline CDR1 and CDR2 sequences are WSHSY and SAAADI. The V gene lost 10 bases and the J gene lost 4 bases, with 16 bases spanning the gap. There are 13 residues in the CDR3.